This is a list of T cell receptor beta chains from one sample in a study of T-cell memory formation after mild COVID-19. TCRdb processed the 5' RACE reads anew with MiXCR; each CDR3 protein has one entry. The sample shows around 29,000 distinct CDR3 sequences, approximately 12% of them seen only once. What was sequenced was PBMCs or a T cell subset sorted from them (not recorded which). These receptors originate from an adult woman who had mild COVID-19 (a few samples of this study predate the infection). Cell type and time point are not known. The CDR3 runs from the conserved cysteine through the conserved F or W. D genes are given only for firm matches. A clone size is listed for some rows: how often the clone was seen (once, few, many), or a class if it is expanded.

CDR3nt: TGTGCCAGCAGTTTGGGTCAGGGGGCAATAGAGACCCAGTACTTC
CDR3aa: CASSLGQGAIETQYF
abundance: -
d_gene: TRBD1
j_gene: TRBJ2-5
v_gene: TRBV12-3/TRBV12-4

CDR3nt: TGCGCCAGCAGCACGGATTCTCGGCCATACGACGAGCAGTACTTC
CDR3aa: CASSTDSRPYDEQYF
abundance: many
d_gene: -
j_gene: TRBJ2-7
v_gene: TRBV5-1

CDR3nt: TGTGCCAGTAGTATTGGAGTAAACTATGGCTACACCTTC
CDR3aa: CASSIGVNYGYTF
abundance: many
d_gene: -
j_gene: TRBJ1-2
v_gene: TRBV19

CDR3nt: TGTGCCAGCAGCTTAACCCCCGGGGGGCAAGAGACCCAGTACTTC
CDR3aa: CASSLTPGGQETQYF
abundance: -
d_gene: TRBD2
j_gene: TRBJ2-5
v_gene: TRBV7-9

CDR3nt: TGTGCCAGCAGTATGTACCGAGAAGCTTTCTTT
CDR3aa: CASSMYREAFF
abundance: many
d_gene: -
j_gene: TRBJ1-1
v_gene: TRBV2

CDR3nt: TGTGCCAGCAGCTCGGGACTCTCCTACAATGAGCAGTTCTTC
CDR3aa: CASSSGLSYNEQFF
abundance: many
d_gene: -
j_gene: TRBJ2-1
v_gene: TRBV6-2/TRBV6-3

CDR3nt: TGTGCCAGCAGTTTTGTTGGCACAGATACGCAGTATTTT
CDR3aa: CASSFVGTDTQYF
abundance: many
d_gene: -
j_gene: TRBJ2-3
v_gene: TRBV12-3/TRBV12-4

CDR3nt: TGTGCCAGCAGCTTGGTGGGGCAGGGGGTCACTGAAGCTTTCTTT
CDR3aa: CASSLVGQGVTEAFF
abundance: many
d_gene: TRBD1
j_gene: TRBJ1-1
v_gene: TRBV7-2

CDR3nt: TGTGCCAGCAGACCAAGGGACTCTTACAATGAGCAGTTCTTC
CDR3aa: CASRPRDSYNEQFF
abundance: -
d_gene: -
j_gene: TRBJ2-1
v_gene: TRBV12-3/TRBV12-4

CDR3nt: TGTGCCAGCAGCTTAGATGATGGGGTTCGATATACCGGGGAGCTGTTTTTT
CDR3aa: CASSLDDGVRYTGELFF
abundance: many
d_gene: -
j_gene: TRBJ2-2
v_gene: TRBV7-2

CDR3nt: TGCGCCAGCAGCTTGCTGGACAGGGCGCTCTTGAGAGGGGAGCTGTTTTTT
CDR3aa: CASSLLDRALLRGELFF
abundance: many
d_gene: TRBD1
j_gene: TRBJ2-2
v_gene: TRBV5-1

CDR3nt: TGTGCCATCAGTGACAAGGGGGGTTATGAAAAACTGTTTTTT
CDR3aa: CAISDKGGYEKLFF
abundance: many
d_gene: -
j_gene: TRBJ1-4
v_gene: TRBV10-3

CDR3nt: TGTGCCAGCAGTGCAGCGGGAGGTGGTGGGGAGCAGTACTTC
CDR3aa: CASSAAGGGGEQYF
abundance: many
d_gene: TRBD2
j_gene: TRBJ2-7
v_gene: TRBV25-1

CDR3nt: TGCGCCAGCAGCCGACAGGGAATTAATTCACCCCTCCACTTT
CDR3aa: CASSRQGINSPLHF
abundance: -
d_gene: TRBD1
j_gene: TRBJ1-6
v_gene: TRBV10-2

CDR3nt: TGTGCCAGTAGTCTATGGGACGGCAATTCACCCCTCCACTTT
CDR3aa: CASSLWDGNSPLHF
abundance: many
d_gene: -
j_gene: TRBJ1-6
v_gene: TRBV19

CDR3nt: TGCAGCGCTCTCGGGGCACGCTATGGCTACACCTTC
CDR3aa: CSALGARYGYTF
abundance: many
d_gene: -
j_gene: TRBJ1-2
v_gene: TRBV20-1

CDR3nt: TGTGCCAGCAGCCCCTATTCAGGGGGCCTTAGGGATACGCAGTATTTT
CDR3aa: CASSPYSGGLRDTQYF
abundance: many
d_gene: TRBD1
j_gene: TRBJ2-3
v_gene: TRBV7-6

CDR3nt: TGTGCCAGCAGTTACTCACAGAATAGCAATCAGCCCCAGCATTTT
CDR3aa: CASSYSQNSNQPQHF
abundance: -
d_gene: -
j_gene: TRBJ1-5
v_gene: TRBV6-2/TRBV6-3

CDR3nt: TGCGCCAGCAGCCTCGGGACAGGGGACCGAGATACGCAGTATTTT
CDR3aa: CASSLGTGDRDTQYF
abundance: many
d_gene: TRBD1
j_gene: TRBJ2-3
v_gene: TRBV5-1

CDR3nt: TGTGCCAGCAGCTTCGGCGGGGGGGCCTCAGATACGCAGTATTTT
CDR3aa: CASSFGGGASDTQYF
abundance: many
d_gene: TRBD2
j_gene: TRBJ2-3
v_gene: TRBV7-2

CDR3nt: TGCAGTGCTAGAGAGGCAGGTTACACCGGGGAGCTGTTTTTT
CDR3aa: CSAREAGYTGELFF
abundance: many
d_gene: -
j_gene: TRBJ2-2
v_gene: TRBV20-1

CDR3nt: TGTGCCAGCAGCTTAGTAGGGGGGTCTAGCGGGAGCCCCGGGGAGCTGTTTTTT
CDR3aa: CASSLVGGSSGSPGELFF
abundance: many
d_gene: TRBD2
j_gene: TRBJ2-2
v_gene: TRBV7-2

CDR3nt: TGTGCCAGCAGGTTTAGCGGGAGCAGCGCCGGGGAGCTGTTTTTT
CDR3aa: CASRFSGSSAGELFF
abundance: many
d_gene: TRBD2
j_gene: TRBJ2-2
v_gene: TRBV12-3/TRBV12-4

CDR3nt: TGTGCCAGCAGCTTAATCCCCGGGACAGGGGCTTACTATGGCTACACCTTC
CDR3aa: CASSLIPGTGAYYGYTF
abundance: many
d_gene: TRBD1
j_gene: TRBJ1-2
v_gene: TRBV7-6

CDR3nt: TGTGCCAGCAGCCCCCAGGAGGGCCTCTACAATGAGCAGTTCTTC
CDR3aa: CASSPQEGLYNEQFF
abundance: many
d_gene: -
j_gene: TRBJ2-1
v_gene: TRBV9

CDR3nt: TGCGCCAGCAGCCAAGAAGCCTTGGGACAGGGGGCCCATTATGGCTACACCTTC
CDR3aa: CASSQEALGQGAHYGYTF
abundance: -
d_gene: TRBD1
j_gene: TRBJ1-2
v_gene: TRBV4-1

CDR3nt: TGTGCCAGCAGCCTAAATAGGGGCTCCTACAATGAGCAGTTCTTC
CDR3aa: CASSLNRGSYNEQFF
abundance: many
d_gene: -
j_gene: TRBJ2-1
v_gene: TRBV7-8

CDR3nt: TGTGCCTGGTCGACAGGCCTACAAGAGACCCAGTACTTC
CDR3aa: CAWSTGLQETQYF
abundance: many
d_gene: -
j_gene: TRBJ2-5
v_gene: TRBV30

CDR3nt: TGTGCCAGCAGCTTAGATCGGCGGCTACAACTTACCTACAGCTCCTACAATGAGCAGTTCTTC
CDR3aa: CASSLDRRLQLTYSSYNEQFF
abundance: many
d_gene: -
j_gene: TRBJ2-1
v_gene: TRBV11-2

CDR3nt: TGTGCCAGCAGCTTTAGTCAGGGGACCTACAATGAGCAGTTCTTC
CDR3aa: CASSFSQGTYNEQFF
abundance: medium-sized
d_gene: -
j_gene: TRBJ2-1
v_gene: TRBV7-7

CDR3nt: TGTGCCAGTAGTACTGCGGGAGAGAACACCGGGGAGCTGTTTTTT
CDR3aa: CASSTAGENTGELFF
abundance: many
d_gene: TRBD2
j_gene: TRBJ2-2
v_gene: TRBV19

CDR3nt: TGTGCCAGCAGCCCTGGGACTACGAAGGAGTTCTTC
CDR3aa: CASSPGTTKEFF
abundance: many
d_gene: TRBD2
j_gene: TRBJ2-1
v_gene: TRBV7-9

CDR3nt: TGTGCCAGCAGCGTTACAGGGGAAGCTCAGCCCCAGCATTTT
CDR3aa: CASSVTGEAQPQHF
abundance: many
d_gene: TRBD1
j_gene: TRBJ1-5
v_gene: TRBV6-2/TRBV6-3

CDR3nt: TGCAGCGCCTCGGCGCCAGGGGCGAACACTGAAGCTTTCTTT
CDR3aa: CSASAPGANTEAFF
abundance: many
d_gene: -
j_gene: TRBJ1-1
v_gene: TRBV29-1

CDR3nt: TGTGCCAGCAGCCCTCGACCGCAGAACACCGGGGAGCTGTTTTTT
CDR3aa: CASSPRPQNTGELFF
abundance: medium-sized
d_gene: -
j_gene: TRBJ2-2
v_gene: TRBV7-2

CDR3nt: TGCGCCAGCAGCCAAGCGGTGATAGGTTCCTACGAGCAGTACTTC
CDR3aa: CASSQAVIGSYEQYF
abundance: many
d_gene: -
j_gene: TRBJ2-7
v_gene: TRBV4-3

CDR3nt: TGTGCCAGCAGCACCGGGGCCGGGATCCAAGAGACCCAGTACTTC
CDR3aa: CASSTGAGIQETQYF
abundance: many
d_gene: -
j_gene: TRBJ2-5
v_gene: TRBV5-4

CDR3nt: TGTGCCAGCAGCCCTAGCCCGGGACTAGCGGGGGGGGCCTACAATGAGCAGTTCTTC
CDR3aa: CASSPSPGLAGGAYNEQFF
abundance: many
d_gene: TRBD2
j_gene: TRBJ2-1
v_gene: TRBV11-3

CDR3nt: TGTGCCAGCAGCTTAGGGTCGATGAATACGCAGTATTTT
CDR3aa: CASSLGSMNTQYF
abundance: many
d_gene: -
j_gene: TRBJ2-3
v_gene: TRBV7-2

CDR3nt: TGTGCTAGTGGTTTGGCCCTGCGGGAGTCCTCCTACGAGCAGTACTTC
CDR3aa: CASGLALRESSYEQYF
abundance: many
d_gene: TRBD2
j_gene: TRBJ2-7
v_gene: TRBV12-5

CDR3nt: TGTGCCAGCAGCTTAGATGCGTACAGCACAGCTAACTATGGCTACACCTTC
CDR3aa: CASSLDAYSTANYGYTF
abundance: many
d_gene: -
j_gene: TRBJ1-2
v_gene: TRBV7-2

CDR3nt: TGTGCCACCAGTGACTTTAGCGGTACCTACAATGAGCAGTTCTTC
CDR3aa: CATSDFSGTYNEQFF
abundance: many
d_gene: -
j_gene: TRBJ2-1
v_gene: TRBV24-1